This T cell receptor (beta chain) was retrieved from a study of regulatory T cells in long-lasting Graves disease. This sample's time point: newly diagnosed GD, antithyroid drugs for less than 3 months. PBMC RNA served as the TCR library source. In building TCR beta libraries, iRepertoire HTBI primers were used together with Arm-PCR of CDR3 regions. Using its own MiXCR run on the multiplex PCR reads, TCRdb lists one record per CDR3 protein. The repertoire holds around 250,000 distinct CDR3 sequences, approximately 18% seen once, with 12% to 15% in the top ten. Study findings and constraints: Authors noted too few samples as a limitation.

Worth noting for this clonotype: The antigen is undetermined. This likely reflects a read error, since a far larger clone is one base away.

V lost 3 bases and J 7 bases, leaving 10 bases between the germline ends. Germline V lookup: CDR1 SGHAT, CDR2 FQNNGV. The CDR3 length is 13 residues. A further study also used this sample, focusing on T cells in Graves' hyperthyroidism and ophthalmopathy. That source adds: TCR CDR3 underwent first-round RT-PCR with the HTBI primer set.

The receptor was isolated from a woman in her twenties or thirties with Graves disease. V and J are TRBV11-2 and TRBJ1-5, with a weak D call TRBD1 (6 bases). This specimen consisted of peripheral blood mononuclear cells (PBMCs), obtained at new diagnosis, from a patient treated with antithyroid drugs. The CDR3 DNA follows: TGTGCCAGCAGCTTCCAGGACAGCCAGCCCCAGCATTTT. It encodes CASSFQDSQPQHF.